This T cell receptor (beta chain) stems from a study of response to subunit inactivated influenza vaccine. TCRdb redid the calling of the RT-PCR reads with MiXCR, one entry per CDR3 protein. The sample records hundreds of thousands of distinct CDR3 sequences, approximately 14% being singletons. The study, taken as a whole, reports: A suggestion made by the authors is that each seasonal influenza vaccination recruits few new T cells.

Concerning this clonotype: The antigen is undetermined.

This specimen consisted of PBMCs from blood, obtained 12 days after vaccination. This sequence was found in a man aged 45 to 65 who received an inactivated influenza vaccine.

The CDR3 sequence is CASSQARGAANVLTF. The DNA of the CDR3 is TGTGCCAGCAGCCAAGCGCGAGGCGCCGCCAACGTCCTGACTTTC. V usage is TRBV4-2 and J usage is TRBJ2-6; no reliable D call. The CDR3 is made up of 15 amino acids. Germline assignment: CDR1 LGHNA and CDR2 YNFKEQ. With 1 base removed from V and 7 bases from J, the gap between germline ends came to 11 bases.